The 20 T cell receptor beta chains below were found in one sample sequenced in a study of OX40 agonist ivuxolimab in advanced cancers. Libraries were prepared by immunoSEQ multiplex PCR; TCRdb keeps only in-frame clonotypes and omits some of them. The sample yields some 94,000 clones, about 96% seen once. The specimen was CD4+ or CD8+ T cells sorted from blood, collected in a trial of the OX40 agonist ivuxolimab. These receptors all come from an adult with an advanced solid tumor such as melanoma, head and neck, liver or kidney cancer.

The rearrangement joins TRBV7-9 to TRBJ2-7; TRBD1 might be the D (5 bases). Germline lookup yields CDR1 SEHNR and CDR2 FQNEAQ (reference sequence). This CDR3 region has 13 residues. V shed 5 bases and J shed 2 bases, with 10 bases lying between them. CDR3 protein: CASSQTEPYEQYF. CDR3 sequence (DNA): TGTGCCAGCAGCCAGACAGAGCCCTACGAGCAGTACTTC.

The genes are TRBV10-1 and TRBJ1-5, with 9 bases fitting TRBD1. This CDR3 has 15 amino acids. Germline CDR1 and CDR2: WNHNN and SYGVQD (reference sequence). V dropped 8 bases and J dropped 8; count of bases not matched to a gene: 13. DNA for the CDR3: TGCGCCAGCGGCCCCCTGGGACAGGGAAAGGAGCCCCAGCATTTT. It encodes CASGPLGQGKEPQHF.

This clone was seen a single time. V usage is TRBV15 and J usage is TRBJ2-5; the D call may be TRBD1 or TRBD2 (6 bases each). The CDR3 length is 15 residues. CDR1 and CDR2 (germline): LNHNV, YYDKDF (reference sequence). The ends were cut back, 1 base at V and 7 bases at J, with 16 bases in the middle. CDR3 coding DNA: TGTGCCACCAGCAGAGGACAGGAGGACGGGGGGACCCAGTACTTC. The encoded protein is CATSRGQEDGGTQYF.

The chain is built from TRBV9 and TRBJ2-3; D remains unclear. The V end lost 6 bases, the J end lost 4 bases, and 15 bases lay between the germline ends. In germline, CDR1 is SGDLS, CDR2 YYNGEE. CDR3 length: 14 residues. The CDR3 nucleotides read TGTGCCAGCAAAACCGGCCCCCACGCAGATACGCAGTATTTT. Its protein product is CASKTGPHADTQYF.

J is TRBJ2-7 and V is TRBV27; no firm D call. V was pared by 4 bases and J by 1 base, with 5 bases between. This CDR3 has 12 amino acids. Germline assignment: CDR1 MNHEY and CDR2 SMNVEV (reference sequence). The CDR3 loop is CASSYPSYEQYF. The CDR3 DNA reads as TGTGCCAGCAGTTACCCTTCCTACGAGCAGTACTTC.

In its sample, this clone was seen a few times. V usage is TRBV6-1 and J usage is TRBJ1-5; no definite D call. V shed 4 bases and J shed 1 base, with 11 bases lying between them. The CDR3 has 15 residues. CDR1 MNHNS and CDR2 SASEGT come from the germline V gene. The CDR3 DNA is TGTGCCAGCAGTGGAGGACGGGCCAGCAATCAGCCCCAGCATTTT. It translates to CASSGGRASNQPQHF.

J is TRBJ1-1 and V is TRBV7-9; unclear D gene. V shed 5 bases and J shed 2 bases, with 12 bases lying between them. This CDR3 is built from 14 residues. Germline CDR1 and CDR2: SEHNR and FQNEAQ (reference sequence). The CDR3, as DNA: TGTGCCAGCAGCGGTAGGACGGACAACACTGAAGCTTTCTTT. Protein product: CASSGRTDNTEAFF.

The rearrangement uses TRBV4-3 and TRBJ1-2, with D perhaps TRBD1 (5 bases). The CDR3 runs 14 residues. V lost 4 bases and J lost 5, with 14 bases in between. Germline loops: CDR1 LGHNA, CDR2 YSLEER. The CDR3 reads CASSRDGPLYGYTF. The CDR3 DNA reads TGCGCCAGCAGCCGGGACGGACCTTTATATGGCTACACCTTC.

The V and J genes are TRBV9 and TRBJ2-5; D is possibly TRBD2 (5 bases). The CDR3 length is 16 residues. Germline V gene lookup returns CDR1 SGDLS and CDR2 YYNGEE. V was pared by 0 bases and J by 2 bases, with 14 bases between. The chain's CDR3 is CASSVAPRELQETQYF. The CDR3 bases are TGTGCCAGCAGCGTAGCCCCACGGGAACTACAAGAGACCCAGTACTTC.

The chain is built from TRBV9 and TRBJ1-1; 8 bases fit TRBD1. The CDR3 sequence is 14 residues long. Germline trimming cut 4 bases from V and 1 base from J; bases unmatched to any gene: 3. Germline CDR1 reads SGDLS; CDR2 reads YYNGEE. CDR3 residues: CASSTGQGNTEAFF. Here the CDR3 DNA reads TGTGCCAGCAGCACAGGACAGGGGAACACTGAAGCTTTCTTT. The complete variable domain, with remaining parts taken from reference TRBV9 and TRBJ1-1, reads DSGVTQTPKHLITATGQRVTLRCSPRSGDLSVYWYQQSLDQGLQFLIQYYNGEERAKGNILERFSAQQFPDLHSELNLSSLELGDSALYFCASSTGQGNTEAFFGQGTRLTVV.

V usage is TRBV14 and J usage is TRBJ2-1; TRBD1 is a possible D gene (5 bases). There are 15 residues in the CDR3. Germline CDR1 is SGHDN and CDR2 is FVKESK. Trimming took 1 base from V and 5 from J, leaving 12 bases between them. The CDR3 loop is CASSQVLGVNNEQFF. CDR3 sequence (DNA): TGTGCCAGCAGCCAAGTTCTAGGGGTGAACAATGAGCAGTTCTTC.

The chain joins TRBV4-1 to TRBJ1-2; 7 bases agree with TRBD1. The V and J ends lost 1 base and 1 base, in that order; junction bases with no gene match: 3. Germline values: CDR1 MGHRA, CDR2 YSYEKL. The CDR3 has 15 residues. As DNA, the CDR3 is TGCGCCAGCAGCCAAGGCCCAGGGGGTAACTATGGCTACACCTTC. Residues: CASSQGPGGNYGYTF.

This clone was counted only a few times. The chain has TRBV7-7 and TRBJ2-7; the D is unclear. Germline V gene data show CDR1 as SSHAT and CDR2 as FNYEAQ (reference sequence). The CDR3 extends over 11 amino acids. The germline V and J ends were trimmed by 6 bases and 7 bases, with 10 bases remaining between them. The CDR3 nucleotides are TGTGCCAGCAGTGAAGGACGGGAGCAGTACTTC. It is translated as CASSEGREQYF. The full variable domain, with the rest looked up from reference TRBV7-7 and TRBJ2-7, is GAGVSQSPRYKVTKRGQDVTLRCDPISSHATLYWYQQALGQGPEFLTYFNYEAQPDKSGLPSDRFSAERPEGSISTLTIQRTEQRDSAMYRCASSEGREQYFGPGTRLTVT.

V and J are TRBV29-1 and TRBJ2-7; 9 bases are a match to TRBD1. The germline V gene encodes CDR1 SQVTM and CDR2 ANQGSEA. The CDR3 is made up of 14 amino acids. V shed 7 bases, J shed 0 bases, and the junction held 7 bases outside the gene matches. This chain's CDR3 is CSAGTGGSSYEQYF. Here the CDR3 DNA reads TGCAGCGCCGGAACAGGGGGCTCCTCCTACGAGCAGTACTTC.

The rearrangement joins TRBV28 to TRBJ2-3, with a possible D match to TRBD2 (7 bases). Germline-derived CDR1 and CDR2 are MDHEN and SYDVKM. This CDR3 region has 17 residues. Trimming removed 4 bases from V and 2 bases from J, with 19 bases in between. CDR3 nucleotides: TGTGCCAGCAGTTCCAGGGTGGGGGGGGCCTTCACAGATACGCAGTATTTT. It translates to CASSSRVGGAFTDTQYF.

The CDR3 loop reads CASSKGQVLGYTF. The CDR3 DNA reads TGTGCCAGCAGCAAGGGACAGGTCCTTGGCTACACCTTC. The chain links TRBV5-6 to TRBJ1-2, with 8 nucleotides matching TRBD1. The CDR3 is made up of 13 amino acids. J gave up 7 bases and V 4 bases, and 6 bases lay outside the gene matches. In germline, CDR1 is SGHDT, CDR2 YYEEEE.

This chain joins TRBV9 and TRBJ2-2, with no clear D. CDR3 length: 12 amino acids. V lost 3 bases to trimming and J lost 8 bases, with 8 bases between them. Germline V gene sequence: CDR1 SGDLS, CDR2 YYNGEE. CDR3: CASSATGGELFF. Written as DNA, the CDR3 is TGTGCCAGCAGCGCTACCGGTGGGGAGCTGTTTTTT.

The chain has TRBV27 and TRBJ2-1; possible D gene TRBD1, 5 bases. In germline, CDR1 is MNHEY, CDR2 SMNVEV (reference sequence). There are 15 residues in the CDR3. Between the trimmed V and J ends, which lost 6 bases and 2 bases, there was a span of 14 bases. CDR3 sequence: CASSDDSETYNEQFF. As DNA, the CDR3 is TGTGCCAGCAGCGATGACAGTGAGACCTACAATGAGCAGTTCTTC.

This rearrangement joins TRBV27 to TRBJ2-7; possibly TRBD1 or TRBD2 for D (6 bases each). This CDR3 is built from 14 residues. V was pared by 4 bases and J by 5 bases, with 15 bases between. The germline V gene encodes CDR1 MNHEY and CDR2 SMNVEV (reference sequence). For the CDR3, the DNA is TGTGCCAGCAGTTGGGGGTACGGGGGCGACGAGCAGTACTTC. Translated, it gives CASSWGYGGDEQYF.

V and J are TRBV6-5 and TRBJ1-2, with no clear D. There are 14 residues in the CDR3. The germline V gene encodes CDR1 MNHEY and CDR2 SVGAGI. V shed 2 bases and J shed 2 bases, with 9 bases lying between them. CDR3 sequence: CASSYPDENYGYTF. In DNA, the CDR3 is TGTGCCAGCAGTTACCCGGACGAAAACTATGGCTACACCTTC.